This TCR beta chain appears in the sequencing data of a study of tumor-infiltrating lymphocytes in oesophageal squamous cell carcinoma. TCRdb recomputed calls from the PCR reads with MiXCR, one row per CDR3 protein. The sample shows 15,000 to 18,000 distinct CDR3 sequences, under 70% of them seen only once. Germline CDR1 reads SGHAT; CDR2 reads FQNNGV. J was trimmed by 12 bases and V by 0 bases; bases with no gene match: 7. CDR3 length equals 14 residues. The chain links TRBV11-2 to TRBJ2-1; 8 bases match TRBD2. Sequencing was performed on esophageal tumor tissue. The TCR sequence derives from a female donor with esophageal squamous cell carcinoma. The CDR3 DNA follows: TGTGCCAGCAGCTTAGATATCGGGGCGGGGGGGCAGTTCTTC. It specifies CASSLDIGAGGQFF.